What follows is one T cell receptor (beta chain) and its context. Its matching antigen is unknown. The V and J ends lost 3 bases and 8 bases respectively, with 14 bases between them. CDR3 length equals 14 residues. MiXCR, run by TCRdb on the RT-PCR reads, gives a single entry per CDR3 protein. The sample holds a few hundred thousand distinct CDR3 sequences, about a fifth seen once. This specimen belongs to a study of response to subunit inactivated influenza vaccine. Study-wide results and limits: Authors suggested that a seasonal influenza vaccination recruits few new T cells each time.

Specimen: PBMCs from blood, collected less than 22 months after vaccination. The sequence was collected from a man between 50 and 75 years old who received an inactivated influenza vaccine. This chain uses TRBV23-1 with TRBJ2-1, with no clear D. TRBV23-1 is assigned to the ORF class and has an uncertain function. Here the CDR3 DNA reads TGCGCCAGCAGTCACACACGTGGTTGGGATGAGCAGTTCTTC. Encoded protein: CASSHTRGWDEQFF.